This T cell receptor beta chain was sequenced during a study of cytomegalovirus exposure and HLA in healthy donors. The primer mix had 60 Vbeta and 13 Jbeta primers. The data were produced by immunoSEQ multiplex PCR, yet TCRdb's version contains in-frame clones alone and is incomplete. The profile covers more than 100,000 clones, with around four fifths appearing a single time and 1.5% taken by the ten largest. Donors counted as nominally healthy when sampled, yet unrecorded immune exposures were likely. The CDR3 totals 15 residues. V was trimmed by 0 bases and J by 1 base, leaving 9 bases between them. In germline, CDR1 is SEHNR, CDR2 FQNEAQ (reference sequence).

This chain connects TRBV7-9 to TRBJ1-1; D is unresolved. The TCR comes from a man aged 40-49 years in good health and CMV-seronegative. Sequenced material: PBMCs. The CDR3 coding sequence is TGTGCCAGCAGCTTAGCGGCAGATACGAACACTGAAGCTTTCTTT. Translating it yields CASSLAADTNTEAFF.